A single sample gave rise to the 21 T cell receptor beta chains below, sequenced in a study of CD8 T cells in ankylosing spondylitis. Their target antigens are unknown. TCRdb independently ran MiXCR on the 5' RACE reads; one entry per CDR3 protein. The profile shows about 420,000 distinct CDR3 sequences, more than 20% of them singletons. Study-level findings and limits: Seemingly characteristic of ankylosing spondylitis blood was a TCR beta motif consisting of 7 or 8 highly homologous variants.

The sample taken for sequencing was blood, either unsorted or a sorted T cell fraction (not recorded which). Receptors originate from a male donor with ankylosing spondylitis.

The CDR3 sequence is CSAPLLFEAFF. DNA of the CDR3: TGCAGTGCTCCTCTCTTGTTTGAAGCTTTCTTT. The chain is built from TRBV20-1 and TRBJ1-1, with D uncertain. The ends were cut back, 5 bases at V and 7 bases at J, with 11 bases in the middle. The CDR3 is 11 residues long. Germline values: CDR1 DFQATT, CDR2 SNEGSKA (reference sequence).

There are a few counts of this clonotype. The chain is built from TRBV2 and TRBJ2-1; tentative D call: TRBD2 (6 bases). Per germline, CDR1 SNHLY and CDR2 FYNNEI. There are 15 residues in the CDR3. V lost 7 bases to trimming and J lost 6 bases, with 19 bases between them. Here the CDR3 DNA reads TGTGCCAGCATGCGGGGTCGCGGAGCGGGCAATGAGCAGTTCTTC. The encoded protein is CASMRGRGAGNEQFF. The full variable domain, completed using reference TRBV2 and TRBJ2-1, is EPEVTQTPSHQVTQMGQEVILRCVPISNHLYFYWYRQILGQKVEFLVSFYNNEISEKSEIFDDQFSVERPDGSNFTLKIRSTKLEDSAMYFCASMRGRGAGNEQFFGPGTRLTVL.

The chain is built from TRBV20-1 and TRBJ2-7; 10 bases are a match to TRBD2. Trimming at V came to 3 bases and at J to 7 bases, leaving 12 bases not matched to a gene. Germline V lookup: CDR1 DFQATT, CDR2 SNEGSKA (reference sequence). The CDR3 runs to 15 residues. The CDR3 DNA reads as TGCAGTGCTAGTACCAGAGCGGGAGGGCCAGGTGAGCAGTACTTC. As protein: CSASTRAGGPGEQYF.

This clonotype turned up a few times. The J gene is TRBJ2-6, the V gene TRBV29-1; no reliable D call. V shed 1 base and J shed 0 bases, with 4 bases lying between them. CDR3 size: 14 residues. The germline CDR1 and CDR2 sequences are SQVTM and ANQGSEA. CDR3 region: CSVEGGSGANVLTF. DNA of the CDR3: TGCAGCGTTGAAGGGGGCTCTGGGGCCAACGTCCTGACTTTC.

This rearrangement joins TRBV11-2 to TRBJ1-1; D unclear. The CDR3 spans 13 residues. CDR1 SGHAT and CDR2 FQNNGV come from the germline V gene. V lost 0 bases, J lost 2 bases, and 4 bases lay in between. CDR3 residues: CASSLDTNTEAFF. CDR3 DNA sequence: TGTGCCAGCAGCTTAGATACTAACACTGAAGCTTTCTTT.

This clonotype was seen repeatedly, ten times or more. The V and J genes are TRBV5-1 and TRBJ2-3, with 11 bases that match TRBD2. The V segment lost 5 bases and the J segment 5 bases; nucleotides outside the gene matches: 16. The CDR3 sequence is 18 residues long. Germline V gene sequence: CDR1 SGHRS, CDR2 YFSETQ. Written as DNA, the CDR3 is TGCGCCAGCAGTGACCAGGATTTCCTAGCGGGAGGCGTAGATACGCAGTATTTT. Translation: CASSDQDFLAGGVDTQYF. The full variable domain, rest sourced from reference TRBV5-1 and TRBJ2-3, is KAGVTQTPRYLIKTRGQQVTLSCSPISGHRSVSWYQQTPGQGLQFLFEYFSETQRNKGNFPGRFSGRQFSNSRSEMNVSTLELGDSALYLCASSDQDFLAGGVDTQYFGPGTRLTVL.

The chain carries TRBV12-3 or TRBV12-4 and TRBJ1-1; 8 bases map to TRBD1. V lost 2 bases and J lost 0; bases outside the gene matches: 5. The CDR3 consists of 16 residues. CDR3 nucleotides: TGTGCCAGCAGTTTACGGGGGACAGGCCTGAACACTGAAGCTTTCTTT. Its translation: CASSLRGTGLNTEAFF.

The gene calls are TRBV12-3 or TRBV12-4 and TRBJ2-1; the match to TRBD1 covers 7 bases. The CDR3 is made up of 15 amino acids. Trimming removed 7 bases from V and 4 bases from J; junction bases left unmatched: 10. The CDR3 nucleotides read TGTGCCAGCACCCTGGACAGGTCTTCATACAATGAGCAGTTCTTC. It yields the protein CASTLDRSSYNEQFF.

The table lists this clonotype with a few counts. The chain joins TRBV5-1 to TRBJ2-1, with D perhaps assigned TRBD1 or TRBD2 (5 bases each). There are 16 residues in the CDR3. The V and J ends lost 1 base and 3 bases respectively, with 14 bases between them. Germline values: CDR1 SGHRS, CDR2 YFSETQ. The CDR3 nucleotides read TGCGCCAGCAGCTTGTGGGGGTCCCAGGGCTACAATGAGCAGTTCTTC. As protein: CASSLWGSQGYNEQFF.

The V call is TRBV29-1, the J call TRBJ1-1; no clear D. Germline CDR1 reads SQVTM; CDR2 reads ANQGSEA. The V and J ends lost 5 bases and 6 bases respectively, with 16 bases between them. The CDR3 contains 13 residues. CDR3 loop: CSVRARERAEAFF. The CDR3 DNA sequence: TGCAGCGTTAGGGCACGCGAACGTGCTGAAGCTTTCTTT.

The CDR3 nucleotides are TGTGCCAGCAGCTTAGAAGAGATACAGTTCTTC. It specifies CASSLEEIQFF. This rearrangement joins TRBV7-8 to TRBJ2-1; D not certain. Germline-derived CDR1 and CDR2 are SGHVS and FQNEAQ. V shed 1 base and J shed 13 bases, with 8 bases lying between them. The CDR3 is 11 amino acids.

The gene calls are TRBV4-3 and TRBJ1-2; D is uncertain. The CDR3 length is 15 residues. Germline values: CDR1 LGHNA, CDR2 YSLEER. Deletions cut 0 bases from V and 8 bases from J, with 16 bases between. The CDR3 protein is CASSQEVRREVGYTF. CDR3 bases: TGCGCCAGCAGCCAAGAGGTCAGGCGAGAGGTCGGCTACACCTTC.

The rearrangement joins TRBV30 to TRBJ2-7; 8 nucleotides align to TRBD1. After removal of 5 bases from V and 3 bases from J, the junction contained 9 bases not matched to a gene. The CDR3 consists of 14 residues. The germline V gene encodes CDR1 GTSNPN and CDR2 SVGIG (reference sequence). DNA for the CDR3: TGTGCCTGGGCCAGTGACAGGGGATTCTACGAGCAGTACTTC. Translated, it gives CAWASDRGFYEQYF.

The V and J genes are TRBV4-2 and TRBJ2-3; 8 nucleotides line up with TRBD1. The trim removed 0 bases at V and 6 bases at J, leaving 8 bases unmatched. Per germline, CDR1 LGHNA and CDR2 YNFKEQ. The CDR3 is 16 residues long. CDR3 region: CASSQDGDRFWDTQYF. The CDR3 DNA follows: TGTGCCAGCAGCCAAGACGGGGACAGGTTTTGGGATACGCAGTATTTT.

This clonotype has a handful of counts. The chain recombines TRBV20-1 with TRBJ1-4, with D perhaps matching TRBD1 (5 bases). From germline, CDR1 is DFQATT and CDR2 SNEGSKA (reference sequence). The CDR3 is 14 amino acids. Trimming pared 5 bases from V and 5 bases from J, leaving 15 bases between. The CDR3 nucleotides are TGCAGTGCTTTGGCCGGGGGAGGAAATGAAAAACTGTTTTTT. Its protein product is CSALAGGGNEKLFF.

V is TRBV5-1 and J is TRBJ1-1; TRBD1 aligns across 7 bases. V lost 0 bases and J lost 2; bases outside the gene matches: 7. In germline, CDR1 is SGHRS, CDR2 YFSETQ. This CDR3 is 16 amino acids long. The CDR3 coding sequence is TGCGCCAGCAGCTTGGCGGCAGGGGGAGGAAACACTGAAGCTTTCTTT. Amino acid sequence: CASSLAAGGGNTEAFF.

This clonotype occurred a few times. The chain employs TRBV5-1 and TRBJ2-7; the D gene is possibly TRBD1 (5 bases). Trimming removed 4 bases at V and 5 bases at J, with 19 bases between. Germline V CDR1 and CDR2: SGHRS, YFSETQ. The CDR3 is made up of 15 amino acids. The CDR3 reads CASSAFTGNSDEQYF. The CDR3 nucleotides are TGCGCCAGCAGCGCCTTCACAGGTAATTCCGACGAGCAGTACTTC.

The CDR3 reads CSATREGNEQFF. Here the CDR3 DNA reads TGCAGTGCTACACGGGAGGGCAATGAGCAGTTCTTC. The chain is built from TRBV20-1 and TRBJ2-1, with 8 bases matching TRBD2. Germline V gene lookup returns CDR1 DFQATT and CDR2 SNEGSKA (reference sequence). The CDR3 length is 12 residues. With V trimmed by 4 bases and J by 6 bases, 2 bases remained unmatched.

J is TRBJ1-2 and V is TRBV4-1; no clear D gene. V was clipped by 3 bases and J by 3 bases, with 14 bases between them. Germline CDR1 and CDR2: MGHRA and YSYEKL. The CDR3 runs to 15 residues. The DNA for the CDR3 is TGCGCCAGCAGCCAGCCATACGCCACCTACTATGGCTACACCTTC. Its protein is CASSQPYATYYGYTF.

The V and J genes are TRBV2 and TRBJ2-7, with 10 bases matching TRBD1. The CDR3 contains 14 residues. CDR1 is SNHLY and CDR2 is FYNNEI in the germline V gene. Unmatched junction bases numbered 7, after V lost 9 bases and J lost 2 bases. In nucleotides, the CDR3 is TGTGCCAGGGGAACCGGGACAGGGGCCTACGAGCAGTACTTC. Protein: CARGTGTGAYEQYF.

J is TRBJ1-5 and V is TRBV5-1; D is perhaps TRBD1 (6 bases). The germline V gene encodes CDR1 SGHRS and CDR2 YFSETQ. Trimming pared 4 bases from V and 0 bases from J, leaving 11 bases between. This CDR3 is built from 15 residues. The CDR3 sequence is CASSPAGDSNQPQHF. CDR3 DNA: TGCGCCAGCAGCCCCGCAGGGGATAGCAATCAGCCCCAGCATTTT.